This is a list of T cell receptor beta chains from one sample in a study of blood T cell repertoires in COVID-19. Generated by immunoSEQ multiplex PCR, the TCRdb table keeps only in-frame clones and is missing some. The table records 50,000 to 60,000 clones, approximately 91% of them present only once. The sequenced material came from peripheral blood. These receptors all come from a man between 60 and 75 years old with active COVID-19. Both conserved end residues are part of each CDR3. Fields, in order: D gene, clone size, J gene, V gene, CDR3 DNA, CDR3 protein. A D gene is named only where the DNA matches it firmly. Expanded clones are given a class, and other clones once, few, many or no size at all.

NA	NA	TRBJ1-3	TRBV5-1	TGCGCCAGCAGCTTGGTAGCGGGAAGCTCTGGAAACACCATATATTTT	CASSLVAGSSGNTIYF
NA	NA	TRBJ2-5	TRBV6-1	TGTGCCAGCAGTGAATCGGCACAGCAAGAGACCCAGTACTTC	CASSESAQQETQYF
TRBD1	NA	TRBJ1-1	TRBV29-1	TGCAGCGTTGAAGAGAGGGGGCGAAACACTGAAGCTTTCTTT	CSVEERGRNTEAFF
TRBD2	NA	TRBJ2-5	TRBV7-6	TGTGCCAGCAGCACGAGATTAGCGGGAGTAGGAGAGACCCAGTACTTC	CASSTRLAGVGETQYF
TRBD2	NA	TRBJ2-5	TRBV28	TGTGCCAGCAGTCCCTTTAGCGGGAGCCAGACCCAGTACTTC	CASSPFSGSQTQYF
TRBD1	NA	TRBJ2-7	TRBV4-1	TGCGCCAGCAGCCTTGGGACAGGGGCCAACGAGCAGTACTTC	CASSLGTGANEQYF
TRBD1	NA	TRBJ1-1	TRBV11-3	TGTGCCAGCAGCCCGCGGACAGGGGTCACTGAAGCTTTCTTT	CASSPRTGVTEAFF
TRBD2	NA	TRBJ2-2	TRBV6-5	TGTGCCAGCAGCCGGACTAGCGGGAGGGGGGAGCTGTTTTTT	CASSRTSGRGELFF
NA	NA	TRBJ1-2	TRBV16	TGTGCCAGCAGCCAATCGACACTCTATGGCTACACCTTC	CASSQSTLYGYTF
TRBD2	once	TRBJ2-3	TRBV11-2	TGTGCCAGCAGCCAGGGGACTAGCTCCCATACGCAGTATTTT	CASSQGTSSHTQYF
NA	NA	TRBJ1-1	TRBV5-4	TGTGCCAGCAGCTGGGGAGCGACAGGACTGAACACTGAAGCTTTCTTT	CASSWGATGLNTEAFF
NA	NA	TRBJ2-5	TRBV29-1	TGCAGCGGGGGTGACAAGTACCAAGAGACCCAGTACTTC	CSGGDKYQETQYF
TRBD2	NA	TRBJ2-1	TRBV4-2	TGTGCCAGCAGCCAAGAGTTCCGGGAGGGCTATGAGCAGTTCTTC	CASSQEFREGYEQFF
NA	NA	TRBJ2-5	TRBV10-3	TGTGCCATCAGTGAGTCGGGAGTGGCAGGAGGGGAAGAGACCCAGTACTTC	CAISESGVAGGEETQYF
NA	NA	TRBJ2-1	TRBV27	TGTGCCAGCAGTTTAACTAACGGGGCCTACAATGAGCAGTTCTTC	CASSLTNGAYNEQFF
NA	few	TRBJ1-1	TRBV5-1	TGCGCCAGCAGCTTGGGACAGAGGAACACTGAAGCTTTCTTT	CASSLGQRNTEAFF
NA	NA	TRBJ2-1	TRBV7-3	TGTGCCAGCAGCCAGAGGGCTCCCCGAGGCTATGAGCAGTTCTTC	CASSQRAPRGYEQFF